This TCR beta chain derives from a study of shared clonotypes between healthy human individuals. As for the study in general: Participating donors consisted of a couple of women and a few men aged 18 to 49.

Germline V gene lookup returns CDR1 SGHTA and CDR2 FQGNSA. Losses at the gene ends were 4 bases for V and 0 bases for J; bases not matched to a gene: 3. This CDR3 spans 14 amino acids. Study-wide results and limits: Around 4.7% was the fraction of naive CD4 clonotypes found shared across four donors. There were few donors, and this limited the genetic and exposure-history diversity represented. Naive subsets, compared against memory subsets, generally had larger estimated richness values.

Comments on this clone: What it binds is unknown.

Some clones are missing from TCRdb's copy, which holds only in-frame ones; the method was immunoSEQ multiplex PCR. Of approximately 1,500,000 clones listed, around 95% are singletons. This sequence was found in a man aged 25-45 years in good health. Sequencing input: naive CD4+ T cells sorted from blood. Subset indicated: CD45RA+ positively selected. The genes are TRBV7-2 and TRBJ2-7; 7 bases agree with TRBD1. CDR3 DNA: TGTGCCAGCAGCTCCTACAGGGGCTCCTACGAGCAGTACTTC. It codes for CASSSYRGSYEQYF.